This T cell receptor (beta chain) was recovered during a study of T-cell reconstitution after alpha-beta-depleted transplantation in children. The CDR3 length is 14 residues. The V and J ends lost 3 bases and 7 bases, in that order; junction bases with no gene match: 10. Germline V CDR1 and CDR2: DFQATT, SNEGSKA (reference sequence). A TCRbeta library incorporating unique molecular identifiers was prepared. TCRdb called the PCR reads again in MiXCR, with one record for every CDR3 protein. This sample yields roughly 220,000 distinct CDR3 sequences, of which 9.7% are seen a single time; around 5.1% belongs to the top ten.

The TCR sequence derives from a human donor who donated a stem cell graft to a child with SCID. The V and J genes are TRBV20-1 and TRBJ1-1, with TRBD1 identical over 8 bases. Specimen: PBMCs from the stem cell graft donor, collected from the stem cell graft. The CDR3 loop is CSARATSGGGEAFF. CDR3 DNA: TGCAGTGCTAGGGCTACTTCAGGGGGCGGTGAAGCTTTCTTT.